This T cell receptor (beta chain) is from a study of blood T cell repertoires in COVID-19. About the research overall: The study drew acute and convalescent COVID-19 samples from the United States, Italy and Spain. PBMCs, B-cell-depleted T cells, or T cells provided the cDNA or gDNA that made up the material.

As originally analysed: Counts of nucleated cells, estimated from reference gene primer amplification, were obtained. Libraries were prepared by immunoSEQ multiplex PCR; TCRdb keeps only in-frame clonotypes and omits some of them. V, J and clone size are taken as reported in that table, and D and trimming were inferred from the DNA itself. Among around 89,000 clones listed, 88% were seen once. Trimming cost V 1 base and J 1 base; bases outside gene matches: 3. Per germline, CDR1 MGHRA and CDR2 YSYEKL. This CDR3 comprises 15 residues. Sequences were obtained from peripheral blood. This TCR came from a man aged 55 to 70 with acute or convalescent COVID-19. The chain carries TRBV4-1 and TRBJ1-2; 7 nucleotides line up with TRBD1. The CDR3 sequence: CASSQARDSNYGYTF. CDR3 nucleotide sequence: TGCGCCAGCAGCCAAGCTCGGGACAGTAACTATGGCTACACCTTC.